This T cell receptor beta chain was identified during a study of T cell responses to AZD1222 COVID-19 vaccine. Notes on the study in general: Targets within unmutated variant regions were reportedly found for nearly half of spike-specific TCRs.

Regarding this clone: The antigen is unknown.

Libraries were prepared by immunoSEQ multiplex PCR; TCRdb keeps only in-frame clonotypes and omits some of them. The sample shows about 120,000 clones, around nine tenths of them seen only once. V lost 3 bases to trimming and J lost 8 bases, with 10 bases between them. CDR3 length: 13 residues. Germline CDR1 and CDR2: SGHTA and FQGTGA. The clonotype was recovered from an adult in good health. Sequencing was performed on peripheral blood, taken on day 0 of AZD1222 vaccination. The V gene is TRBV7-3, the J gene TRBJ1-4, with D possibly matching TRBD1 (5 bases). CDR3 sequence reads: CASSLGVGEKLFF. CDR3 nucleotides: TGTGCCAGCAGCTTGGGGGTAGGGGAAAAACTGTTTTTT.